This T cell receptor (beta chain) comes out of a study of T cells after yellow fever vaccination. Remarks on this clonotype: The antigen remains unidentified.

CDR3 length: 16 residues. V shed 3 bases, J shed 8 bases, and the junction held 11 bases outside the gene matches. Germline lookup yields CDR1 LGHNA and CDR2 YSLEER. Generation of TCR cDNA used 5'RACE template switching (which added a universal primer site and UMIs). TCRdb reprocessed the 5' RACE reads with MiXCR, giving one entry per CDR3 protein. Of 510,000 or so distinct CDR3 sequences listed, roughly a fifth are singletons. Points from the study as a whole: It was a small share of clonotypes that appeared in both CD4 and CD8 compartments. Researchers report a weaker secondary response that nonetheless peaked faster, day 5 versus 15. Booster sampling recovered most clones from primary vaccination (roughly 96% CD4, approximately 90% CD8).

The sample was PBMCs, taken 15 days after the yellow fever booster vaccination. This TCR derives from a man between 25 and 39 years old who received the YFV17D yellow fever vaccine. The chain has TRBV4-3 and TRBJ1-4, with TRBD1 matching 8 bases. The CDR3 here is CASSQASGTGGEKLFF. CDR3 sequence (DNA): TGCGCCAGCAGCCAGGCATCCGGGACAGGAGGGGAAAAACTGTTTTTT.